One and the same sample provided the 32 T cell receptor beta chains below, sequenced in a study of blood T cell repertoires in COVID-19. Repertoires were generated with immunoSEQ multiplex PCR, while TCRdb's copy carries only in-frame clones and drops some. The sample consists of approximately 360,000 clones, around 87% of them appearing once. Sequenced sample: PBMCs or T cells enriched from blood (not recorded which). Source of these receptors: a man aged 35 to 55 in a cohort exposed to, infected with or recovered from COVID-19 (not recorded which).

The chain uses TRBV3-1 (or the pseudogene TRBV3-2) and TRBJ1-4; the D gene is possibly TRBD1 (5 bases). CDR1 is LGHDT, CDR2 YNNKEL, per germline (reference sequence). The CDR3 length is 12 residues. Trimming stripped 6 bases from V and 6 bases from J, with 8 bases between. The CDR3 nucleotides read TGTGCCAGCAGAGCAGGGTATGAAAAACTGTTTTTT. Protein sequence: CASRAGYEKLFF.

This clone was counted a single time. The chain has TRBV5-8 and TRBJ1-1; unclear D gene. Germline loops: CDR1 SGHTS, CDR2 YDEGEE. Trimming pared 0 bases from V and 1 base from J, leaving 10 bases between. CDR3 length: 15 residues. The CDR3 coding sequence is TGTGCCAGCAGCTTGGGACTTAATGGGAACACTGAAGCTTTCTTT. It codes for CASSLGLNGNTEAFF.

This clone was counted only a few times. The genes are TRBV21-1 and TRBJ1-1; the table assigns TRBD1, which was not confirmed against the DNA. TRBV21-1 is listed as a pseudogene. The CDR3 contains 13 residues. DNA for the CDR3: TGTGCCAGCAGCACCCGGACAGGTGATATAACTTTCTTT. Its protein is CASSTRTGDITFF.

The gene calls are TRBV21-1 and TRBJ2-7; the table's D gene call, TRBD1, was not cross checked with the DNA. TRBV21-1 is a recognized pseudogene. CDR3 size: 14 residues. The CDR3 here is CVQGRGENEYEQYF. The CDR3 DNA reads TGTGTCCAGGGCAGGGGGGAAAATGAGTACGAGCAGTACTTC.

CDR3 in amino acids: CASSQYRGLGGGNTIYF. DNA for the CDR3: TGCGCCAGCAGCCAGTACAGGGGTTTGGGAGGTGGAAACACCATATATTTT. The genes are TRBV4-1 and TRBJ1-3; 7 bases agree with TRBD1. The germline gives CDR1 MGHRA, CDR2 YSYEKL. Unmatched junction bases numbered 11, after V lost 3 bases and J lost 3 bases. This CDR3 is 17 amino acids long.

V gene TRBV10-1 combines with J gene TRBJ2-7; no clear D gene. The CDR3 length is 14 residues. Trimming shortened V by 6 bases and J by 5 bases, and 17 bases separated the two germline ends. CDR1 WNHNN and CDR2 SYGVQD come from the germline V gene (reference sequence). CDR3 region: CASSSGSDLDEQYF. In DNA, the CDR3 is TGCGCCAGCAGCTCAGGATCTGATTTGGACGAGCAGTACTTC.

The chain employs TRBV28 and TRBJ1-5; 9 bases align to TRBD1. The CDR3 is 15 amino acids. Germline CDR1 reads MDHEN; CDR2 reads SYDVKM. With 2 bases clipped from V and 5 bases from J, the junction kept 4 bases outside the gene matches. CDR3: CASSLRRTGDQPQHF. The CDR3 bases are TGTGCCAGCAGTTTAAGAAGGACAGGGGATCAGCCCCAGCATTTT.

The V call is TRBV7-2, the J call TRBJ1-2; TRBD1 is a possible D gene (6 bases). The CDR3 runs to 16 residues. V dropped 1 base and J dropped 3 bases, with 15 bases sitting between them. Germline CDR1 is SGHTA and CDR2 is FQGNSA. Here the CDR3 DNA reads TGTGCCAGCAGCTTAGGAGGAGCAGGGGTCGACTATGGCTACACCTTC. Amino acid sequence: CASSLGGAGVDYGYTF.

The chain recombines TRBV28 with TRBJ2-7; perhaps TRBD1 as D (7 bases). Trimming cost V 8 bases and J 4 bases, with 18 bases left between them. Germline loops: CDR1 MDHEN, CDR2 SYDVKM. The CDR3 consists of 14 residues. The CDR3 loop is CASAQWQGGYEQYF. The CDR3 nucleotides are TGTGCCAGCGCCCAATGGCAGGGGGGATACGAGCAGTACTTC.

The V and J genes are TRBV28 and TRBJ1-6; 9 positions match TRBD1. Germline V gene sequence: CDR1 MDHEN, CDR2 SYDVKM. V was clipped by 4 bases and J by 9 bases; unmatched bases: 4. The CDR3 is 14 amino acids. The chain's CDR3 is CASSWTGDTSPLHF. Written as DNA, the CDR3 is TGTGCCAGCAGTTGGACAGGGGACACTTCACCCCTCCACTTT.

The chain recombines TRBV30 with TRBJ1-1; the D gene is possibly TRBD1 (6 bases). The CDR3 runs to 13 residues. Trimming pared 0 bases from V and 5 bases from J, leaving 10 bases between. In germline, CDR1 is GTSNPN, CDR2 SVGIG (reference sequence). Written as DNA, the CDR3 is TGTGCCTGGAGTGTACAGGGACGAACTGAAGCTTTCTTT. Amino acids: CAWSVQGRTEAFF.

The CDR3 loop is CASSIRGTYQPQHF. DNA of the CDR3: TGTGCCAGCAGCATACGGGGAACGTATCAGCCCCAGCATTTT. The chain links TRBV27 to TRBJ1-5, with D unresolved. The CDR3 sequence is 14 residues long. CDR1 and CDR2 (germline): MNHEY, SMNVEV (reference sequence). V lost 6 bases, J lost 5 bases, and 14 bases lay in between.

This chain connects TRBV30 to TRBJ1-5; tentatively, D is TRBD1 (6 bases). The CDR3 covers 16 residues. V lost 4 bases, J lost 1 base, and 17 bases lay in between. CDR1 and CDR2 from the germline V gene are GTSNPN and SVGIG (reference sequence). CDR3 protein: CAWNHGGGLSNQPQHF. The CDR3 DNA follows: TGTGCCTGGAATCATGGGGGGGGGCTAAGCAATCAGCCCCAGCATTTT. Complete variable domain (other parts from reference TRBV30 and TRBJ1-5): SQTIHQWPATLVQPVGSPLSLECTVEGTSNPNLYWYRQAAGRGLQLLFYSVGIGQISSEVPQNLSASRPQDRQFILSSKKLLLSDSGFYLCAWNHGGGLSNQPQHFGDGTRLSIL.

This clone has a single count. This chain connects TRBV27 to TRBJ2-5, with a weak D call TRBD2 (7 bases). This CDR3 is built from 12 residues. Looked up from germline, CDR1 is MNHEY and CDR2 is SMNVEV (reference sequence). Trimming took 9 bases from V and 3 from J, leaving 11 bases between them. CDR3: CASRGGEETQYF. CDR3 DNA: TGTGCCAGTAGGGGGGGGGAAGAGACCCAGTACTTC.

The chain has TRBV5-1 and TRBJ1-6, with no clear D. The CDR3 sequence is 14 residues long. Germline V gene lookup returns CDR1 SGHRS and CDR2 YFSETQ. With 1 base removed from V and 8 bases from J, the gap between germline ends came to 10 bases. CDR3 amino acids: CASSLSGEDSPLHF. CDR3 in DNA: TGCGCCAGCAGCTTGAGCGGGGAGGATTCACCCCTCCACTTT.

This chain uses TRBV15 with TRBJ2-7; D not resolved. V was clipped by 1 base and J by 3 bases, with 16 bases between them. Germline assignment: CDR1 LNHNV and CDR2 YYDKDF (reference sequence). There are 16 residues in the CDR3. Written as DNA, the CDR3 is TGTGCCACCAGCAGAGGCTCCGTCGGAGCGAGCTACGAGCAGTACTTC. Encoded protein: CATSRGSVGASYEQYF.

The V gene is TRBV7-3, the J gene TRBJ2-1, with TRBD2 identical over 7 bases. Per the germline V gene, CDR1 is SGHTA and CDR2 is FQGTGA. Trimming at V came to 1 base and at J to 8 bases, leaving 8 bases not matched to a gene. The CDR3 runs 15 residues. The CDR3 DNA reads TGTGCCAGCAGCTTAAGTCCTGGGAGGGTCGATGAGCAGTTCTTC. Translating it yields CASSLSPGRVDEQFF.

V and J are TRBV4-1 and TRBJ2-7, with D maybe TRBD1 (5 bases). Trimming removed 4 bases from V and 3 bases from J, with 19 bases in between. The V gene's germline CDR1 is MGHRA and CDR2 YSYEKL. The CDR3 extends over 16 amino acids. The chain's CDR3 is CASSPPTVGQVYEQYF. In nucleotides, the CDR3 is TGCGCCAGCAGCCCCCCGACAGTCGGGCAGGTCTACGAGCAGTACTTC.

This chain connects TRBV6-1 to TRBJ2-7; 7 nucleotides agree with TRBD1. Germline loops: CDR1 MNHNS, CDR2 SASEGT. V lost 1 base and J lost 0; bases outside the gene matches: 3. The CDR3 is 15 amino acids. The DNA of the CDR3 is TGTGCCAGCAGTGAAGAGACAGGGAGCTCCTACGAGCAGTACTTC. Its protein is CASSEETGSSYEQYF.

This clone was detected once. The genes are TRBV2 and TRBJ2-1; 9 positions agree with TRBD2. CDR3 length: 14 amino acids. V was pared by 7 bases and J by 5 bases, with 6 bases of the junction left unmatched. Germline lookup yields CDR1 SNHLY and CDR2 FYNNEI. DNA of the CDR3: TGTGCCAGCACCCTTAGACTAGCGGACAATGAGCAGTTCTTC. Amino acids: CASTLRLADNEQFF.

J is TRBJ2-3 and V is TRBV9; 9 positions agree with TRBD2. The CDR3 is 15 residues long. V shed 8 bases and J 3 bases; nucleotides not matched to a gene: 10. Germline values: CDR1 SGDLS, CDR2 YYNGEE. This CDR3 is CASKLAGLRTDTQYF. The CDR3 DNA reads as TGTGCCAGTAAGCTAGCGGGACTTCGGACAGATACGCAGTATTTT.

CDR3 protein: CASSLKYSQPQHF. The CDR3 nucleotides read TGTGCCAGCAGTTTAAAGTACAGTCAGCCCCAGCATTTT. The chain combines TRBV27 with TRBJ1-5; D uncertain. The germline V and J ends were trimmed by 2 bases and 6 bases, with 8 bases remaining between them. This CDR3 is 13 amino acids long. Germline CDR1 and CDR2: MNHEY and SMNVEV (reference sequence).

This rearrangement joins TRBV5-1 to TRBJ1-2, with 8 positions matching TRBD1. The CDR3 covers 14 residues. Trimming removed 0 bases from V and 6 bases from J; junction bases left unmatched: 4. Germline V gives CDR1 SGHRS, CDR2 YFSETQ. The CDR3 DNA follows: TGCGCCAGCAGCTTGGGGACAGGGCCCCATGGCTACACCTTC. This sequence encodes CASSLGTGPHGYTF.

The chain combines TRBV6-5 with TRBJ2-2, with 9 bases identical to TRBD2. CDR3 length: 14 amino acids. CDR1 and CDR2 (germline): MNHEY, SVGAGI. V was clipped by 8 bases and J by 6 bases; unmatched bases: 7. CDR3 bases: TGTGCCAGCGCGCGGGAGGGGGTCGCCGGGGAGCTGTTTTTT. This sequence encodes CASAREGVAGELFF.

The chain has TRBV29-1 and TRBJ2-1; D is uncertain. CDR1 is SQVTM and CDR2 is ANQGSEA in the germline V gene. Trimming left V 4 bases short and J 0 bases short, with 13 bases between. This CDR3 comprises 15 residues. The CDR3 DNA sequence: TGCAGCGTTGCGACTTTTTTAAGCTCCTACAATGAGCAGTTCTTC. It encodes CSVATFLSSYNEQFF.

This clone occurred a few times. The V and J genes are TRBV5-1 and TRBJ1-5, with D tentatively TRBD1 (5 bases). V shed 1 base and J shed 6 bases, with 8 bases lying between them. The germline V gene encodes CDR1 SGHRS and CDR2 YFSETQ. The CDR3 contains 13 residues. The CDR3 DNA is TGCGCCAGCAGCTTGTTCGGGGGTCAGCCCCAGCATTTT. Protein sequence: CASSLFGGQPQHF.

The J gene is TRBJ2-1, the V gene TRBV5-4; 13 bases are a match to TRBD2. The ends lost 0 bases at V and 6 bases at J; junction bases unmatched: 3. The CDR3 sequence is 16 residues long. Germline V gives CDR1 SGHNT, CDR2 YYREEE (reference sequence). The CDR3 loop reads CASSLGGTSGANEQFF. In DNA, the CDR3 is TGTGCCAGCAGCTTGGGTGGGACTAGCGGGGCCAATGAGCAGTTCTTC.

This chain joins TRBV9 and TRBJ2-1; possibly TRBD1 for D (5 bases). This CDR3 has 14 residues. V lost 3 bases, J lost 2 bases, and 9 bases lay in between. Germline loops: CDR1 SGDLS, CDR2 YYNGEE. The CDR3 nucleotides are TGTGCCAGCAGCGCCCGACAGACCTACAATGAGCAGTTCTTC. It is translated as CASSARQTYNEQFF.

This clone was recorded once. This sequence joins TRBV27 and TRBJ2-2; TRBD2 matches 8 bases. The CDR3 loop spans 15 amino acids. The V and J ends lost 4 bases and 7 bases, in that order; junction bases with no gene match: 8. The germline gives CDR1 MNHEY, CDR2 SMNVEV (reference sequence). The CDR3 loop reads CASSSSGSGYGELFF. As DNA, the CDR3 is TGTGCCAGCAGTTCCAGCGGGAGTGGGTACGGGGAGCTGTTTTTT.

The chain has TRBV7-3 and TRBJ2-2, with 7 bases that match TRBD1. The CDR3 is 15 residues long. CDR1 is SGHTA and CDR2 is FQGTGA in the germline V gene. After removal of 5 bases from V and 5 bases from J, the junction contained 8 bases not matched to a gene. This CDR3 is CASSIRQGGTGELFF. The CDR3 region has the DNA TGTGCCAGCAGCATTCGACAGGGCGGTACCGGGGAGCTGTTTTTT.

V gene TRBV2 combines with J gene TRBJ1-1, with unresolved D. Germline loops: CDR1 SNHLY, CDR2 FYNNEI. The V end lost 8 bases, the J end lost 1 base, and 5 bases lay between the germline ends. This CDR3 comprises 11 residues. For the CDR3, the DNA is TGTGCCAGCGTACAGAACACTGAAGCTTTCTTT. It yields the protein CASVQNTEAFF.

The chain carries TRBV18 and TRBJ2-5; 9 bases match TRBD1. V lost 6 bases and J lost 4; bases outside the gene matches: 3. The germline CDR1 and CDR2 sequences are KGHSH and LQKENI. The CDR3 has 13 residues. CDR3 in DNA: TGTGCCAGCTCCTGGACAGGGGTAGAGACCCAGTACTTC. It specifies CASSWTGVETQYF.